The 22 T cell receptor beta chains below come from one sample, sequenced in a study of cytomegalovirus exposure and HLA in healthy donors. Vbeta (60) and Jbeta (13) primers were used in the PCR. Libraries were prepared by immunoSEQ multiplex PCR; TCRdb keeps only in-frame clonotypes and omits some of them. The table shows about 120,000 clones, with roughly 72% occurring only once. Specimen: PBMCs. These receptors were taken from a male donor in good health and CMV-seronegative.

V gene TRBV29-1 combines with J gene TRBJ2-4; no reliable D call. The CDR3 length is 14 residues. V was shortened by 6 bases and J by 0 bases, with 12 bases between the two germline ends. Looked up from germline, CDR1 is SQVTM and CDR2 is ANQGSEA. The CDR3 sequence: CSVRSTLAKNIQYF. DNA of the CDR3: TGCAGCGTCAGGTCCACTCTAGCCAAAAACATTCAGTACTTC.

This chain connects TRBV6-1 to TRBJ1-4; D is perhaps TRBD1 (5 bases). CDR1 is MNHNS, CDR2 SASEGT, per germline. The CDR3 loop spans 13 amino acids. V was cut by 6 bases and J by 6 bases, with 11 bases left in between. CDR3 DNA sequence: TGTGCCAGCAGCTTGCGACAGTATGAAAAACTGTTTTTT. Translated, it gives CASSLRQYEKLFF.

The chain joins TRBV7-6 to TRBJ2-3; TRBD1 agrees at 11 bases. The V gene's germline CDR1 is SGHVS and CDR2 FNYEAQ. V lost 5 bases to trimming and J lost 4 bases; unmatched junction nucleotides: 5. This CDR3 is 15 amino acids long. The CDR3: CASSQRTGGADTQYF. The CDR3 DNA is TGTGCCAGCAGCCAAAGGACAGGGGGCGCAGATACGCAGTATTTT.

V usage is TRBV6-1 and J usage is TRBJ1-5; D is unclear. The CDR3 is made up of 13 amino acids. The V end was cut by 4 bases, the J end by 5 bases, with 9 bases between. Per the germline V gene, CDR1 is MNHNS and CDR2 is SASEGT. The CDR3 nucleotides read TGTGCCAGCAGTGCCGAACAGCATCAGCCCCAGCATTTT. This codes for CASSAEQHQPQHF.

This chain connects TRBV4-2 to TRBJ2-1; maybe TRBD2 (6 bases). Germline CDR1 and CDR2: LGHNA and YNFKEQ. Trimming took off 1 base at V and 5 bases at J, with 15 bases between the two ends. There are 16 residues in the CDR3. This chain's CDR3 is CASSQVVGTGDNEQFF. CDR3 sequence (DNA): TGTGCCAGCAGCCAAGTGGTGGGAACGGGAGACAATGAGCAGTTCTTC.

The rearrangement uses TRBV19 and TRBJ1-2; 9 bases map to TRBD1. Trimming took 7 bases from V and 5 from J; bases not matched to a gene: 8. Germline V CDR1 and CDR2: LNHDA, SQIVND (reference sequence). This CDR3 has 14 residues. The CDR3 DNA sequence: TGTGCCAGTATGACAGGGGGTGTTCGGTATGGCTACACCTTC. It specifies CASMTGGVRYGYTF. Looking up the rest from reference TRBV19 and TRBJ1-2 gives the full variable domain: DGGITQSPKYLFRKEGQNVTLSCEQNLNHDAMYWYRQDPGQGLRLIYYSQIVNDFQKGDIAEGYSVSREKKESFPLTVTSAQKNPTAFYLCASMTGGVRYGYTFGSGTRLTVV.

This CDR3 reads CASSPSGYRGDHSDTF. In nucleotides, the CDR3 is TGTGCCAGCAGCCCCTCGGGGTACAGGGGGGACCATTCGGACACCTTC. The chain carries TRBV28 and TRBJ1-2; 8 positions agree with TRBD1. CDR3 length: 16 amino acids. The J segment lost 12 bases and the V segment lost 6 bases, leaving 21 bases of the junction unmatched. CDR1 is MDHEN, CDR2 SYDVKM, per germline.

The V gene is TRBV28, the J gene TRBJ2-2; possibly TRBD1 for D (6 bases). V was cut by 6 bases and J by 1 base, with 15 bases left in between. The V gene's germline CDR1 is MDHEN and CDR2 SYDVKM. This CDR3 comprises 16 residues. The CDR3 sequence is CASRSAGTMNTGELFF. The CDR3 nucleotides read TGTGCCAGCAGATCGGCCGGGACAATGAACACCGGGGAGCTGTTTTTT.

This rearrangement joins TRBV6-5 to TRBJ2-7, with D unresolved. The CDR3 contains 13 residues. CDR1 and CDR2 from the germline V gene are MNHEY and SVGAGI. V lost 6 bases, J lost 5 bases, and 14 bases lay in between. Here the CDR3 reads CASSTLFSNEQYF. DNA of the CDR3: TGTGCCAGCAGCACACTATTTTCCAACGAGCAGTACTTC.

A single count supports this clone. The chain uses TRBV7-2 and TRBJ2-5; TRBD2 matches 8 bases. The germline gives CDR1 SGHTA, CDR2 FQGNSA. Trimming cost V 5 bases and J 3 bases; bases outside gene matches: 5. The CDR3 has 14 amino acids. The CDR3 protein is CASSLSGAKETQYF. CDR3 in DNA: TGTGCCAGCAGCCTTAGCGGGGCCAAAGAGACCCAGTACTTC.

V gene TRBV7-9 combines with J gene TRBJ1-1; tentatively, D is TRBD1 (5 bases). The V end lost 0 bases, the J end lost 7 bases, and 15 bases lay between the germline ends. The CDR3 runs 15 residues. Germline CDR1 and CDR2: SEHNR and FQNEAQ (reference sequence). This chain's CDR3 is CASSLAVMGGGEAFF. In DNA form, the CDR3 reads TGTGCCAGCAGCTTAGCGGTAATGGGGGGTGGTGAAGCTTTCTTT.

CDR3 bases: TGTGCCAGCAGCCAACGACCGGGACAGGGGCTCTCTGGGGCCAACGTCCTGACTTTC. Residues: CASSQRPGQGLSGANVLTF. The V call is TRBV14, the J call TRBJ2-6; 10 positions agree with TRBD1. Germline trimming cut 2 bases from V and 0 bases from J; bases unmatched to any gene: 7. Germline V CDR1 and CDR2: SGHDN, FVKESK. The CDR3 length is 19 residues.

The chain has TRBV5-4 and TRBJ2-7; perhaps TRBD1 as D (6 bases). Germline V gives CDR1 SGHNT, CDR2 YYREEE (reference sequence). CDR3 length: 14 residues. V was pared by 6 bases and J by 1 base, with 14 bases between. CDR3: CASTITGQSYEQYF. Here the CDR3 DNA reads TGTGCCAGCACCATCACAGGGCAGTCCTACGAGCAGTACTTC.

The chain joins TRBV27 to TRBJ2-1; TRBD1 matches at 7 bases. The CDR3 is made up of 14 amino acids. Germline V gives CDR1 MNHEY, CDR2 SMNVEV (reference sequence). Unmatched junction bases numbered 14, after V lost 10 bases and J lost 8 bases. The CDR3 bases are TGTGCCACCAGAGAAGGGGGCATAAGGGATGAGCAGTTCTTC. It is translated as CATREGGIRDEQFF.

The chain uses TRBV9 and TRBJ2-3; 9 nucleotides align to TRBD2. This CDR3 comprises 15 residues. In germline, CDR1 is SGDLS, CDR2 YYNGEE. The V and J ends lost 3 bases and 2 bases, in that order; junction bases with no gene match: 4. CDR3 loop: CASSASGGITDTQYF. The CDR3 nucleotides are TGTGCCAGCAGCGCAAGCGGGGGGATCACAGATACGCAGTATTTT.

The rearrangement joins TRBV4-1 to TRBJ2-4, with 11 positions matching TRBD2. The CDR3 contains 15 residues. Losses at the gene ends were 2 bases for V and 10 bases for J; bases not matched to a gene: 7. CDR1 and CDR2 from the germline V gene are MGHRA and YSYEKL. The CDR3 DNA is TGCGCCAGCAGCCAACCGACTAGCGGGAAATGGATTCAGTACTTC. It specifies CASSQPTSGKWIQYF.

The chain has TRBV7-3 and TRBJ2-1; 12 nucleotides align to TRBD2. From germline, CDR1 is SGHTA and CDR2 FQGTGA. This CDR3 has 17 amino acids. V shed 4 bases and J 4 bases; nucleotides not matched to a gene: 8. The CDR3 nucleotides are TGTGCCAGCAGCTCACGACTAGCGGGGGCCCCGTACAATGAGCAGTTCTTC. Amino acid sequence: CASSSRLAGAPYNEQFF.

The rearrangement joins TRBV29-1 to TRBJ2-3; TRBD2 matches at 7 bases. The V gene's germline CDR1 is SQVTM and CDR2 ANQGSEA. V gave up 6 bases and J gave up 4 bases; unmatched junction bases: 10. The CDR3 length is 14 residues. In nucleotides, the CDR3 is TGCAGCGTCCAAGGAGGGAGGGCCGCAGATACGCAGTATTTT. Protein sequence: CSVQGGRAADTQYF.

The chain links TRBV29-1 to TRBJ2-7; a possible D gene is TRBD1 (5 bases). This CDR3 has 12 amino acids. Germline V CDR1 and CDR2: SQVTM, ANQGSEA. Deletions cut 5 bases from V and 1 base from J, with 9 bases between. The CDR3 region is CSVRQSSYEQYF. CDR3 DNA: TGCAGCGTTCGACAGTCGTCCTACGAGCAGTACTTC.

The V call is TRBV6-5, the J call TRBJ2-1, with 8 bases identical to TRBD2. V trimming: 2 bases; J trimming: 8 bases; junction bases outside the gene matches: 5. Germline CDR1 is MNHEY and CDR2 is SVGAGI. CDR3 length: 14 residues. For the CDR3, the DNA is TGTGCCAGCAGTTACCAACGGGGGGGCTATGAGCAGTTCTTC. Its translation is CASSYQRGGYEQFF.

J is TRBJ1-1 and V is TRBV6-6; 10 bases align to TRBD1. Germline V lookup: CDR1 MNHNY, CDR2 SVGAGI (reference sequence). After removal of 4 bases from V and 4 bases from J, the junction contained 3 bases not matched to a gene. The CDR3 consists of 14 residues. The chain's CDR3 is CASSSRTGGTEAFF. Here the CDR3 DNA reads TGTGCCAGCAGTTCCCGGACAGGGGGCACTGAAGCTTTCTTT.

Concerning this clone: This specimen includes other DNA sequences encoding the same CDR3. This chain joins TRBV6-4 and TRBJ1-3, with 8 bases fitting TRBD1. Germline trimming cut 0 bases from V and 8 bases from J; bases unmatched to any gene: 6. The CDR3 has 15 residues. Germline V gene lookup returns CDR1 MRHNA and CDR2 SNTAGT. The CDR3: CASSDSPRGRDTIYF. For the CDR3, the DNA is TGTGCCAGCAGTGACTCGCCCAGGGGGCGGGACACCATATATTTT.